This T cell receptor beta chain was recorded in a study of Graves' ophthalmopathy and Graves' hyperthyroidism. This clonotype turned up a few times. The junction and the germline gene differ at one end; a read error may be behind it. RNA transcripts were the template, and TCR beta CDR3 regions were amplified from them. HTBI-primed first-round RT-PCR preceded second-round multiplex PCR. TCRdb re-called the multiplex PCR reads with MiXCR, one entry per CDR3 protein. The repertoire has around 1,000,000 distinct CDR3 sequences, less than 45% of them found once; the top ten carry 11%. Germline CDR1 KGHDR, CDR2 SFDVKD. CDR3 length: 18 amino acids.

The chain employs TRBV24-1 and TRBJ1-1, with D possibly matching TRBD1 (5 bases). The specimen was peripheral blood or thyroid tissue (not recorded which). This sequence was found in an adult man with Graves' hyperthyroidism. CDR3 sequence: CASSFKSGPLPARTEAFF. For the CDR3, the DNA is TGTGCCAGCAGTTTTAAATCGGGACCGTTGCCTGCGCGCACTGAAGCTTTCTTT.